This T cell receptor (beta chain) was sequenced during a study of cytomegalovirus exposure and HLA in healthy donors. Study-level information: It was reported in a later analysis that the same platform had been used for the 120 validation repertoires as for the approximately 670 first-cohort repertoires. Study observations and caveats: The authors confirmed in vitro that three CMV-associated chains were specific for CMV antigens.

A single count supports this clone. Its antigen is unknown. The CDR3 is 18 residues long. CDR1 MDHEN and CDR2 SYDVKM come from the germline V gene. The V gene lost 5 bases and the J gene lost 1 base, with 23 bases spanning the gap. Among the 90 to 150 subjects of the validation cohort, separate from the approximately 700-subject first cohort, were the donors. Assay used: immunoSEQ multiplex PCR; TCRdb lists only in-frame clones, some missing. The sample lists some 160,000 clones, approximately 90% occurring once. The TCR originated in a man younger than 35 in good health and CMV-seronegative. The rearrangement uses TRBV28 and TRBJ1-1; D is unclear. The specimen sequenced was PBMCs. In DNA form, the CDR3 reads TGTGCCAGCAGTATCCCCTACCGACGGAGGCGGACGAACACTGAAGCTTTCTTT. Translation: CASSIPYRRRRTNTEAFF.